This TCR beta chain originates from a study of OX40 agonist ivuxolimab in advanced cancers. Looking at the study overall: Ivuxolimab, an antibody that agonizes OX40 (CD134), was administered to the patients. Dose-escalation patients' cancers were hepatocellular carcinoma, melanoma, renal cell or head and neck cancer.

Study results and limitations: The CD4+ and CD8+ T cells in the blood had expanded clonally by week 6 at 0.1 to 3.0 mg/kg. Some nonresponders likewise displayed low normalized T-cell clonal expansion.

Germline CDR1 is MDHEN and CDR2 is SYDVKM. Trimming took 6 bases from V and 6 from J, leaving 14 bases between them. This CDR3 is 13 amino acids long. The method was immunoSEQ multiplex PCR; TCRdb's version includes in-frame clones alone and lacks a portion of them. The table has 59,000 or so clones, roughly 82% seen once; the top ten hold 3.5% to 4.5%. With regard to this clone: What it binds is unknown.

The chain couples TRBV28 to TRBJ1-2; no clear D gene. The origin of this receptor is an adult with an advanced solid tumor such as melanoma, head and neck, liver or kidney cancer. Sequenced material: CD4+ or CD8+ T cells sorted from blood, taken in a trial of the OX40 agonist ivuxolimab. The CDR3 DNA reads as TGTGCCAGCAGCCCTCCTCTATCGGATGGCTACACCTTC. This codes for CASSPPLSDGYTF.